This T cell receptor (beta chain) was documented in a study of OX40 agonist ivuxolimab in advanced cancers. This clone was found once. Its specificity is unknown. Germline CDR1 reads PRHDT; CDR2 reads FYEKMQ (reference sequence). The CDR3 runs 16 residues. Trimming shortened V by 8 bases and J by 1 base, and 18 bases separated the two germline ends. Overall study findings and caveats: On average, a greater number of expanded clones characterised CD8+ T cells relative to CD4+.

Clones were read by immunoSEQ multiplex PCR, and TCRdb kept only the in-frame ones, dropping some. The repertoire has 20,000 to 25,000 clones, about 88% of them found once; the top ten carry approximately 30%. The sequence was obtained from an adult with an advanced solid tumor such as melanoma, head and neck, liver or kidney cancer. The material was CD4+ or CD8+ T cells sorted from blood, obtained in a trial of the OX40 agonist ivuxolimab. The chain recombines TRBV13 with TRBJ2-1; perhaps TRBD2 as D (6 bases). Here the CDR3 reads CASWTGGRRSYNEQFF. In DNA form, the CDR3 reads TGTGCCAGCTGGACTGGGGGGAGGCGTTCCTACAATGAGCAGTTCTTC.